These T cell receptor beta chains were read from a single sample in a study of blood T cell repertoires in COVID-19. TCRdb's table, derived via immunoSEQ multiplex PCR, lists solely in-frame clones and lacks some. Among approximately 150,000 clones listed, roughly 87% were seen once. The source material was peripheral blood. The source is a woman in her fifties or sixties with acute or convalescent COVID-19. CDR3s include the opening cysteine and the closing phenylalanine or tryptophan. The D gene is left open where the match is weak. Clone size appears in some rows only: once, few, many, or a class for an expanded clone.

d_gene: TRBD1
j_gene: TRBJ2-7
abundance: .
v_gene: TRBV14
CDR3nt: TGTGCCAGCAGGCCTACCGGGACAGTAATCTACGAGCAGTACTTC
CDR3aa: CASRPTGTVIYEQYF

d_gene: TRBD2
j_gene: TRBJ2-1
abundance: .
v_gene: TRBV5-4
CDR3nt: TGTGCCAGCAGCCCCAGAGCGACTAGCGGTAACAATGAGCAGTTCTTC
CDR3aa: CASSPRATSGNNEQFF

d_gene: .
j_gene: TRBJ1-1
abundance: .
v_gene: TRBV19
CDR3nt: TGTGCCAGTAGTAAGGAGCCAGGGTCGCATCGGAGGAACACTGAAGCTTTCTTT
CDR3aa: CASSKEPGSHRRNTEAFF

d_gene: TRBD1
j_gene: TRBJ2-4
abundance: once
v_gene: TRBV7-3
CDR3nt: TGTGCCAGCAGCTTGACCGGGACAGGGGGGTTCGAAAACATTCAGTACTTC
CDR3aa: CASSLTGTGGFENIQYF

d_gene: .
j_gene: TRBJ1-1
abundance: few
v_gene: TRBV14
CDR3nt: TGTGCCAGCAGCCAAGGGCAGAACACTGAAGCTTTCTTT
CDR3aa: CASSQGQNTEAFF

d_gene: .
j_gene: TRBJ1-1
abundance: .
v_gene: TRBV11-3
CDR3nt: TGTGCCAGCAGCTTAGGGCAGGGAAACACTGAAGCTTTCTTT
CDR3aa: CASSLGQGNTEAFF

d_gene: TRBD2
j_gene: TRBJ2-7
abundance: .
v_gene: TRBV7-7
CDR3nt: TGTGCCAGCAGCTCCGATAGCGGGGGACTCTCCTACGAGCAGTACTTC
CDR3aa: CASSSDSGGLSYEQYF

d_gene: .
j_gene: TRBJ1-1
abundance: .
v_gene: TRBV29-1
CDR3nt: TGCAGTGGCGGTTTCAACACTGAAGCTTTCTTT
CDR3aa: CSGGFNTEAFF

d_gene: .
j_gene: TRBJ1-1
abundance: .
v_gene: TRBV7-9
CDR3nt: TGTGCCAGCATCCGGAACACTGAAGCTTTCTTT
CDR3aa: CASIRNTEAFF

d_gene: .
j_gene: TRBJ1-2
abundance: .
v_gene: TRBV5-1
CDR3nt: TGCGCCAGCAGCTTGAACCCCGGGGATTCAGCTAACTATGGCTACACCTTC
CDR3aa: CASSLNPGDSANYGYTF

d_gene: .
j_gene: TRBJ1-1
abundance: .
v_gene: TRBV9
CDR3nt: TGTGCCAGCAGTCTCAGAGGAACTGAAGCTTTCTTT
CDR3aa: CASSLRGTEAFF

d_gene: .
j_gene: TRBJ1-1
abundance: .
v_gene: TRBV5-1
CDR3nt: TGCGCCAGCAGACTGACAGTAGAGAACACTGAAGCTTTCTTT
CDR3aa: CASRLTVENTEAFF

d_gene: .
j_gene: TRBJ2-1
abundance: .
v_gene: TRBV5-6
CDR3nt: TGTGCCAGCAGAAGAGACACAGGGATCCTGCCCCACAATGAGCAGTTCTTC
CDR3aa: CASRRDTGILPHNEQFF

d_gene: TRBD2
j_gene: TRBJ2-3
abundance: .
v_gene: TRBV2
CDR3nt: TGTGCCAGCAGTGTTTTAGCGGGAGCTCGCGCGGCAGATACGCAGTATTTT
CDR3aa: CASSVLAGARAADTQYF

d_gene: .
j_gene: TRBJ1-4
abundance: .
v_gene: TRBV11-2
CDR3nt: TGTGCCAGCAGCTTAGCGGGGTTGGCTAATGAAAAACTGTTTTTT
CDR3aa: CASSLAGLANEKLFF

d_gene: TRBD1
j_gene: TRBJ1-3
abundance: .
v_gene: TRBV19
CDR3nt: TGTGCCAGTAGTTACCGACAGGGAATCTCTGGAAACACCATATATTTT
CDR3aa: CASSYRQGISGNTIYF

d_gene: .
j_gene: TRBJ1-4
abundance: once
v_gene: TRBV27
CDR3nt: TGTGCCAGCAGTCAGGACAGTTCAGGCGAAAAACTGTTTTTT
CDR3aa: CASSQDSSGEKLFF

d_gene: .
j_gene: TRBJ2-5
abundance: once
v_gene: TRBV9
CDR3nt: TGTGCCAGCAGCGTAGCTCTAGCTGAGACCCAGTACTTC
CDR3aa: CASSVALAETQYF

d_gene: .
j_gene: TRBJ2-7
abundance: once
v_gene: TRBV5-1
CDR3nt: TGCGCCAGCAGCTTGGCGGGGGACTTCTCCTACGAGCAGTACTTC
CDR3aa: CASSLAGDFSYEQYF

d_gene: .
j_gene: TRBJ1-6
abundance: .
v_gene: TRBV14
CDR3nt: TGTGCCAGCAGCCAAGATCCACAGGGAAATTCACCCCTCCACTTT
CDR3aa: CASSQDPQGNSPLHF

d_gene: .
j_gene: TRBJ2-3
abundance: .
v_gene: TRBV9
CDR3nt: TGTGCCAGCAGCGTAGTTATGTCGACAGATACGCAGTATTTT
CDR3aa: CASSVVMSTDTQYF

d_gene: TRBD1
j_gene: TRBJ2-1
abundance: .
v_gene: TRBV24-1
CDR3nt: TGTGCCACCAGTGGAGTGGACAGGGTACGAGGGGGCGATGAGCAGTTCTTC
CDR3aa: CATSGVDRVRGGDEQFF

d_gene: TRBD1
j_gene: TRBJ1-2
abundance: .
v_gene: TRBV5-1
CDR3nt: TGCGCCAGCGGCCCGACAGGGGGCGCGGACCGATTCTATGGCTACACCTTC
CDR3aa: CASGPTGGADRFYGYTF

d_gene: .
j_gene: TRBJ2-7
abundance: .
v_gene: TRBV7-8
CDR3nt: TGTGCCAGCAGCTTAGAGGGGTTTAACTACGAGCAGTACTTC
CDR3aa: CASSLEGFNYEQYF

d_gene: .
j_gene: TRBJ2-7
abundance: .
v_gene: TRBV5-1
CDR3nt: TGCGCCAGCAGCTTGAAAGACGGGGGTTACTACGAGCAGTACTTC
CDR3aa: CASSLKDGGYYEQYF

d_gene: .
j_gene: TRBJ1-3
abundance: .
v_gene: TRBV4-1
CDR3nt: TGCGCCAGCAGCCAAGTTGATTTGGGCTTCTCTGGAAACACCATATATTTT
CDR3aa: CASSQVDLGFSGNTIYF

d_gene: TRBD2
j_gene: TRBJ2-7
abundance: once
v_gene: TRBV20-1
CDR3nt: TGCAGAGCTGGGGGGGCCTACGAGCAGTACTTC
CDR3aa: CRAGGAYEQYF

d_gene: .
j_gene: TRBJ1-1
abundance: .
v_gene: TRBV19
CDR3nt: TGTGCCAGTAAGGGAGTTCCTTGGGTCACTGAAGCTTTCTTT
CDR3aa: CASKGVPWVTEAFF

d_gene: TRBD2
j_gene: TRBJ2-1
abundance: .
v_gene: TRBV4-2
CDR3nt: TGTGCCAGCAGCCAAGTTCCTAGCGGGAGGGAGGGGAATGAGCAGTTCTTC
CDR3aa: CASSQVPSGREGNEQFF

d_gene: TRBD1
j_gene: TRBJ1-6
abundance: .
v_gene: TRBV3-1/TRBV3-2
CDR3nt: TGTGCCAGCACCTCCGGGACAGAAAGGTCACCCCTCCACTTT
CDR3aa: CASTSGTERSPLHF

d_gene: TRBD1
j_gene: TRBJ2-7
abundance: .
v_gene: TRBV6-6
CDR3nt: TGTGCCAGCAGGGGGACAGGGTATGGCGAGCAGTACTTC
CDR3aa: CASRGTGYGEQYF

d_gene: .
j_gene: TRBJ2-7
abundance: .
v_gene: TRBV20-1
CDR3nt: TGCAGTGCAAGGGGGGGGCGGGAGCAGTACTTC
CDR3aa: CSARGGREQYF